Listed below are T cell receptor beta chains from one sample, sequenced in a study of T cell repertoires in cytomegalovirus infection. TCRdb recomputed calls from the reads with MiXCR, one row per CDR3 protein. The table includes hundreds of thousands of distinct CDR3 sequences, less than 40% detected once. The sample consisted of PBMCs. All receptors derive from a human donor in good health (CMV status not recorded). Some clones in this sample may be carry-over from other donors' samples. Both conserved end residues are part of each CDR3. D genes are given only for firm matches. Rows give clone size only sometimes, using once, few, many, or a class for an expanded clone.

clone size: few
D gene: TRBD2
V gene: TRBV20-1
J gene: TRBJ2-2
CDR3 protein: CSASMAGVKNTGELFF
CDR3 DNA: TGCAGTGCTAGCATGGCGGGGGTCAAGAACACCGGGGAGCTGTTTTTT

clone size: .
D gene: TRBD2
V gene: TRBV4-1
J gene: TRBJ2-5
CDR3 protein: CASSQEAAGVVETQYF
CDR3 DNA: TGCGCCAGCAGCCAAGAGGCGGCGGGAGTGGTGGAGACCCAGTACTTC

clone size: few
D gene: TRBD2
V gene: TRBV20-1
J gene: TRBJ2-7
CDR3 protein: CSAVLAGEAYEQYF
CDR3 DNA: TGCAGTGCTGTACTAGCGGGGGAAGCCTACGAGCAGTACTTC

clone size: .
D gene: .
V gene: TRBV5-1
J gene: TRBJ1-1
CDR3 protein: CASSLPLGNTEAFF
CDR3 DNA: TGCGCCAGCAGCCTCCCTTTGGGGAACACTGAAGCTTTCTTT

clone size: .
D gene: .
V gene: TRBV9
J gene: TRBJ1-4
CDR3 protein: CASSARGMTNEKLFF
CDR3 DNA: TGTGCCAGCAGCGCAAGGGGGATGACTAATGAAAAACTGTTTTTT

clone size: .
D gene: TRBD2
V gene: TRBV7-2
J gene: TRBJ2-1
CDR3 protein: CASRPTSGLGNEQFF
CDR3 DNA: TGTGCCAGCAGGCCGACTAGCGGCCTTGGCAATGAGCAGTTCTTC

clone size: .
D gene: .
V gene: TRBV7-2
J gene: TRBJ2-3
CDR3 protein: CASRYPGTDTQYF
CDR3 DNA: TGTGCCAGCAGATATCCCGGGACAGATACGCAGTATTTT

clone size: once
D gene: .
V gene: TRBV7-6
J gene: TRBJ1-5
CDR3 protein: CASSLGGGSNQPQHW
CDR3 DNA: TGTGCCAGCAGCTTAGGCGGCGGTAGCAATCAGCCCCAGCATTGG

clone size: .
D gene: TRBD1
V gene: TRBV12-3/TRBV12-4
J gene: TRBJ1-4
CDR3 protein: CASSLVMGTETPTNEKLFF
CDR3 DNA: TGTGCCAGCAGTTTAGTGATGGGGACAGAAACTCCAACTAATGAAAAACTGTTTTTT

clone size: once
D gene: TRBD1
V gene: TRBV6-1
J gene: TRBJ1-2
CDR3 protein: CASSDRGRGYGYTF
CDR3 DNA: TGTGCCAGCAGCGACAGGGGCAGGGGCTATGGCTACACCTTC

clone size: many
D gene: TRBD1
V gene: TRBV12-3/TRBV12-4
J gene: TRBJ1-5
CDR3 protein: CASSLPQGAQGNQPQHF
CDR3 DNA: TGTGCCAGCAGTTTGCCACAGGGGGCTCAAGGCAATCAGCCCCAGCATTTT

clone size: many
D gene: .
V gene: TRBV7-8
J gene: TRBJ1-4
CDR3 protein: CASSQTTRGGEKLFF
CDR3 DNA: TGTGCCAGCAGCCAGACGACAAGGGGAGGGGAAAAACTGTTTTTT

clone size: .
D gene: .
V gene: TRBV9
J gene: TRBJ2-7
CDR3 protein: CASSEDSTYEQYF
CDR3 DNA: TGTGCCAGCAGCGAAGACAGCACCTACGAGCAGTACTTC

clone size: .
D gene: .
V gene: TRBV18
J gene: TRBJ2-6
CDR3 protein: CASSLRDARLSGANVLTF
CDR3 DNA: TGTGCCAGCTCACTAAGGGACGCCCGTCTTTCCGGGGCCAACGTCCTGACTTTC

clone size: .
D gene: .
V gene: TRBV24-1
J gene: TRBJ2-7
CDR3 protein: CATSDLDRSYEQYF
CDR3 DNA: TGTGCCACCAGTGATCTTGACAGATCCTACGAGCAGTACTTC

clone size: .
D gene: .
V gene: TRBV28
J gene: TRBJ1-2
CDR3 protein: CAVRAAEVGYVYTF
CDR3 DNA: TGTGCGGTAAGAGCGGCTGAAGTGGGCTATGTCTACACCTTC

clone size: many
D gene: .
V gene: TRBV7-8
J gene: TRBJ2-3
CDR3 protein: CASSLGSGKSTDTQYF
CDR3 DNA: TGTGCCAGCAGCTTAGGGTCCGGGAAGAGTACAGATACGCAGTATTTT

clone size: .
D gene: .
V gene: TRBV29-1
J gene: TRBJ1-5
CDR3 protein: CSVRVAALEPQHF
CDR3 DNA: TGCAGCGTTAGGGTGGCTGCCCTGGAGCCCCAGCATTTT

clone size: .
D gene: TRBD2
V gene: TRBV7-8
J gene: TRBJ2-1
CDR3 protein: CASSVGTRQSEQFF
CDR3 DNA: TGTGCCAGCAGCGTGGGGACTAGACAGAGCGAGCAGTTCTTC

clone size: .
D gene: .
V gene: TRBV30
J gene: TRBJ2-7
CDR3 protein: CAWSAGPYEQYF
CDR3 DNA: TGTGCCTGGAGTGCGGGACCTTACGAGCAGTACTTC

clone size: .
D gene: .
V gene: TRBV4-1
J gene: TRBJ1-1
CDR3 protein: CASSQGLGPGTEAFF
CDR3 DNA: TGCGCCAGCAGCCAAGGCCTGGGGCCGGGGACTGAAGCTTTCTTT

clone size: few
D gene: TRBD2
V gene: TRBV28
J gene: TRBJ2-7
CDR3 protein: CASSFGGRAAYEQYF
CDR3 DNA: TGTGCCAGCAGTTTTGGCGGGAGGGCAGCCTACGAGCAGTACTTC

clone size: .
D gene: .
V gene: TRBV19
J gene: TRBJ1-4
CDR3 protein: CASSIFATDEKLFF
CDR3 DNA: TGTGCCAGTAGTATTTTCGCGACAGATGAAAAACTGTTTTTT

clone size: .
D gene: .
V gene: TRBV28
J gene: TRBJ2-7
CDR3 protein: CASSLGGTVINEQYF
CDR3 DNA: TGTGCCAGCAGTTTAGGGGGGACAGTAATCAACGAGCAGTACTTC

clone size: .
D gene: .
V gene: TRBV6-6
J gene: TRBJ2-2
CDR3 protein: CASRATYDTGELFF
CDR3 DNA: TGTGCCAGCAGAGCTACATACGACACCGGGGAGCTGTTTTTT

clone size: .
D gene: TRBD1
V gene: TRBV4-1
J gene: TRBJ1-5
CDR3 protein: CASSQDRTGSNQPQHF
CDR3 DNA: TGCGCCAGCAGCCAAGATCGGACAGGTAGCAATCAGCCCCAGCATTTT

clone size: .
D gene: .
V gene: TRBV29-1
J gene: TRBJ1-1
CDR3 protein: CSALPTWEEAFF
CDR3 DNA: TGCAGCGCCTTGCCGACGTGGGAAGAAGCTTTCTTT

clone size: .
D gene: .
V gene: TRBV19
J gene: TRBJ1-5
CDR3 protein: CASSISVVFQPQHF
CDR3 DNA: TGTGCCAGTAGTATATCGGTAGTGTTTCAGCCCCAGCATTTT

clone size: few
D gene: .
V gene: TRBV7-2
J gene: TRBJ2-6
CDR3 protein: CASSLGSWDSGANVLTF
CDR3 DNA: TGTGCCAGCAGCTTAGGTAGCTGGGACTCTGGGGCCAACGTCCTGACTTTC

clone size: .
D gene: .
V gene: TRBV24-1
J gene: TRBJ2-3
CDR3 protein: CATGKGLTTDTQYF
CDR3 DNA: TGTGCCACTGGCAAGGGACTTACCACAGATACGCAGTATTTT

clone size: .
D gene: TRBD2
V gene: TRBV20-1
J gene: TRBJ2-1
CDR3 protein: CSARGTSGGITYNEQFF
CDR3 DNA: TGCAGTGCTAGAGGAACTAGCGGGGGGATAACCTACAATGAGCAGTTCTTC

clone size: .
D gene: .
V gene: TRBV2
J gene: TRBJ2-1
CDR3 protein: CASTGGQGIVDEQFF
CDR3 DNA: TGTGCCAGCACCGGAGGGCAGGGGATTGTCGATGAGCAGTTCTTC

clone size: .
D gene: .
V gene: TRBV2
J gene: TRBJ2-2
CDR3 protein: CASRAETRAGELFF
CDR3 DNA: TGTGCCAGCAGGGCGGAGACTAGAGCCGGGGAGCTGTTTTTT

clone size: few
D gene: .
V gene: TRBV6-1
J gene: TRBJ2-6
CDR3 protein: CASSEVRVGGANVLTF
CDR3 DNA: TGTGCCAGCAGTGAAGTACGGGTCGGCGGGGCCAACGTCCTGACTTTC

clone size: few
D gene: .
V gene: TRBV7-9
J gene: TRBJ1-5
CDR3 protein: CASSLGQNPDQPQHF
CDR3 DNA: TGTGCCAGCAGCTTAGGGCAGAACCCGGATCAGCCCCAGCATTTT

clone size: few
D gene: .
V gene: TRBV6-5
J gene: TRBJ2-7
CDR3 protein: CASSSFTYEQYF
CDR3 DNA: TGTGCCAGCAGTTCTTTTACCTACGAGCAGTACTTC

clone size: few
D gene: .
V gene: TRBV7-2
J gene: TRBJ1-5
CDR3 protein: CASSLEVPWWQPQHF
CDR3 DNA: TGTGCCAGCAGCTTAGAAGTTCCGTGGTGGCAGCCCCAGCATTTT

clone size: .
D gene: .
V gene: TRBV5-4
J gene: TRBJ2-5
CDR3 protein: CASSFWPSQETQYF
CDR3 DNA: TGTGCCAGCAGCTTTTGGCCATCCCAAGAGACCCAGTACTTC

clone size: few
D gene: .
V gene: TRBV27
J gene: TRBJ2-7
CDR3 protein: CASSLRPQLSSYEQYF
CDR3 DNA: TGTGCCAGCAGCCTCCGGCCCCAGCTTTCCTCCTACGAGCAGTACTTC

clone size: .
D gene: .
V gene: TRBV20-1
J gene: TRBJ2-5
CDR3 protein: CSASPLGPAETQYF
CDR3 DNA: TGCAGTGCTAGCCCCCTGGGCCCCGCAGAGACCCAGTACTTC

clone size: many
D gene: .
V gene: TRBV27
J gene: TRBJ2-7
CDR3 protein: CASSPHPGREGPKQYF
CDR3 DNA: TGTGCCAGCAGTCCCCACCCGGGGCGAGAAGGTCCGAAACAGTACTTC

clone size: few
D gene: TRBD1
V gene: TRBV24-1
J gene: TRBJ1-2
CDR3 protein: CATSDRGQSFYGYTF
CDR3 DNA: TGTGCCACCAGTGACCGGGGACAGTCCTTCTATGGCTACACCTTC

clone size: few
D gene: .
V gene: TRBV7-2
J gene: TRBJ1-1
CDR3 protein: CASSPERTIPNTEAFF
CDR3 DNA: TGTGCCAGCAGCCCAGAACGGACCATACCGAACACTGAAGCTTTCTTT

clone size: many
D gene: TRBD1
V gene: TRBV7-2
J gene: TRBJ2-5
CDR3 protein: CASSHRGSWETQYF
CDR3 DNA: TGTGCCAGCAGCCACAGGGGGTCCTGGGAGACCCAGTACTTC

clone size: .
D gene: TRBD1
V gene: TRBV12-3/TRBV12-4
J gene: TRBJ1-4
CDR3 protein: CASRSTGVFEKLFF
CDR3 DNA: TGTGCCAGCAGAAGTACAGGGGTTTTTGAAAAACTGTTTTTT

clone size: .
D gene: TRBD1
V gene: TRBV12-3/TRBV12-4
J gene: TRBJ1-2
CDR3 protein: CASRTGPEGYTF
CDR3 DNA: TGTGCCAGCAGGACAGGGCCCGAGGGCTACACCTTC

clone size: .
D gene: TRBD1
V gene: TRBV28
J gene: TRBJ1-1
CDR3 protein: CASEDRSNTEAFF
CDR3 DNA: TGTGCCAGCGAGGACAGGTCAAACACTGAAGCTTTCTTT

clone size: .
D gene: .
V gene: TRBV20-1
J gene: TRBJ2-1
CDR3 protein: CSARWGTSSYNEQFF
CDR3 DNA: TGCAGTGCTAGGTGGGGGACCAGCTCCTACAATGAGCAGTTCTTC

clone size: .
D gene: TRBD2
V gene: TRBV7-8
J gene: TRBJ2-5
CDR3 protein: CASSLALRLAGGPPRETQYF
CDR3 DNA: TGTGCCAGCAGCTTAGCCCTGAGACTAGCGGGAGGGCCCCCGAGAGAGACCCAGTACTTC

clone size: many
D gene: TRBD1
V gene: TRBV28
J gene: TRBJ1-1
CDR3 protein: CASSLLGQGARTEAFF
CDR3 DNA: TGTGCCAGCAGTTTATTGGGGCAGGGGGCGAGGACTGAAGCTTTCTTT

clone size: once
D gene: TRBD2
V gene: TRBV12-3/TRBV12-4
J gene: TRBJ2-7
CDR3 protein: CASSFGGGVEQYF
CDR3 DNA: TGTGCCAGCAGTTTCGGGGGAGGGGTCGAGCAGTACTTC

clone size: .
D gene: .
V gene: TRBV5-1
J gene: TRBJ2-1
CDR3 protein: CASRVVGREQFF
CDR3 DNA: TGCGCCAGCAGGGTCGTGGGCCGCGAGCAGTTCTTC

clone size: .
D gene: .
V gene: TRBV12-3/TRBV12-4
J gene: TRBJ1-5
CDR3 protein: CASSPTGQYQPQHF
CDR3 DNA: TGTGCCAGCAGTCCGACAGGACAGTATCAGCCCCAGCATTTT

clone size: .
D gene: .
V gene: TRBV28
J gene: TRBJ1-1
CDR3 protein: CASSIITGSTEAFF
CDR3 DNA: TGTGCCAGCAGTATAATCACAGGGAGCACTGAAGCTTTCTTT

clone size: .
D gene: .
V gene: TRBV28
J gene: TRBJ2-6
CDR3 protein: CASSFLGSGANVLTF
CDR3 DNA: TGTGCCAGCAGTTTCCTGGGTTCTGGGGCCAACGTCCTGACTTTC

clone size: .
D gene: .
V gene: TRBV19
J gene: TRBJ1-1
CDR3 protein: CASRLRGDSFEAFF
CDR3 DNA: TGTGCCAGCCGACTCCGGGGGGATTCGTTTGAAGCTTTCTTT

clone size: .
D gene: .
V gene: TRBV11-1
J gene: TRBJ2-6
CDR3 protein: CATSDWGDANVLTF
CDR3 DNA: TGTGCCACCTCCGATTGGGGGGATGCCAACGTCCTGACTTTC

clone size: few
D gene: TRBD1
V gene: TRBV19
J gene: TRBJ1-2
CDR3 protein: CASTPLGTGGGGYTF
CDR3 DNA: TGTGCCAGTACCCCCCTGGGGACAGGGGGCGGTGGCTACACCTTC

clone size: few
D gene: TRBD1
V gene: TRBV2
J gene: TRBJ1-5
CDR3 protein: CASTRDRDFLGNQPQHF
CDR3 DNA: TGTGCCAGCACCCGGGACAGGGATTTTTTGGGCAATCAGCCCCAGCATTTT